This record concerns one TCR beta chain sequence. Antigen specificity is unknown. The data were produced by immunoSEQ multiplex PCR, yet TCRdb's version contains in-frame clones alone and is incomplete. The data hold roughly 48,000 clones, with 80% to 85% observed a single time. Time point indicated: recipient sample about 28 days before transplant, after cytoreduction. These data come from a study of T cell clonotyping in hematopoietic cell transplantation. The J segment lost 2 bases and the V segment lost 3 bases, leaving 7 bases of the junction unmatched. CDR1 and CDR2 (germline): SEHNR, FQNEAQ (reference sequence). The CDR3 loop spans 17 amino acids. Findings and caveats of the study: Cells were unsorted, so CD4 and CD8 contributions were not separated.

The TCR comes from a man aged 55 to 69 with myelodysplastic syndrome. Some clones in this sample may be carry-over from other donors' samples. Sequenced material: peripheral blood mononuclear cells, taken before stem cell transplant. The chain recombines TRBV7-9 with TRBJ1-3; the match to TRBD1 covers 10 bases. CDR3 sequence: CASSLTGGAPTGNTIYF. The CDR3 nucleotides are TGTGCCAGCAGCTTGACAGGGGGCGCCCCCACTGGAAACACCATATATTTT.